The rows below give T cell receptor beta chains drawn from one sample of a study of blood T cell repertoires in COVID-19. Data came from immunoSEQ multiplex PCR; TCRdb stores just in-frame clones and leaves some out. The profile covers approximately 88,000 clones, with 60% to 85% appearing a single time and roughly 8.2% taken by the ten largest. Input material: peripheral blood. These receptors all stem from a man aged 50 or older who had recovered from COVID-19. The CDR3 runs from the conserved cysteine through the conserved F or W. The D gene is left open where the match is weak. Where a row states a size, it is once, few, many or the class of an expanded clone; other rows omit it.

v_call,d_call,clone_size,j_call,cdr3_aa,cdr3_nt
TRBV29-1,TRBD2,NA,TRBJ2-2,CSAGLREGTGELFF,TGCAGCGCTGGGTTGCGGGAGGGGACCGGGGAGCTGTTTTTT
TRBV4-2,TRBD2,once,TRBJ2-7,CASSQELLAGAYEQYF,TGTGCCAGCAGCCAAGAATTACTAGCGGGCGCCTACGAGCAGTACTTC
TRBV27,TRBD2,NA,TRBJ2-5,CASGTGGREETQYF,TGTGCCAGCGGCACGGGAGGGCGGGAAGAGACCCAGTACTTC
TRBV28,NA,NA,TRBJ1-1,CASSLTGRGGTEAFF,TGTGCCAGCAGTTTAACTGGCAGGGGAGGGACTGAAGCTTTCTTT
TRBV7-8,NA,NA,TRBJ2-7,CASSLGGAAYEQYF,TGTGCCAGCAGCTTAGGTGGGGCTGCCTACGAGCAGTACTTC
TRBV27,TRBD1,NA,TRBJ2-1,CASSLTGYNEQFF,TGTGCCAGCAGTCTGACAGGGTACAATGAGCAGTTCTTC
TRBV21-1,NA,few,TRBJ1-2,CASSTPTDGYTF,TGTGCCAGCAGCACGCCGACAGATGGCTACACCTTC
TRBV5-1,NA,few,TRBJ2-2,CASSLGPIGELFF,TGCGCCAGCAGCTTGGGCCCTATCGGGGAGCTGTTTTTT
TRBV3-1/TRBV3-2,TRBD2,NA,TRBJ2-7,CASSQEPGGSYEQYF,TGTGCCAGCAGCCAAGAGCCGGGGGGGTCCTACGAGCAGTACTTC
TRBV5-4,NA,NA,TRBJ1-2,CASSFRENYGYTF,TGTGCCAGCAGCTTTCGAGAAAACTATGGCTACACCTTC
TRBV2,TRBD2,once,TRBJ2-5,CASSESPKGGETQYF,TGTGCCAGCAGTGAATCGCCCAAGGGAGGGGAGACCCAGTACTTC
TRBV9,TRBD2,NA,TRBJ2-2,CASSVGWGLVNTGELFF,TGTGCCAGCAGCGTAGGTTGGGGACTAGTGAACACCGGGGAGCTGTTTTTT
TRBV19,TRBD2,NA,TRBJ2-1,CASSPPVVAGGRKFF,TGTGCCAGTAGCCCGCCCGTGGTAGCGGGGGGGCGTAAGTTCTTC
TRBV2,NA,once,TRBJ2-5,CASSSRTLQETQYF,TGTGCCAGCAGTTCCCGGACACTTCAAGAGACCCAGTACTTC
TRBV5-1,TRBD2,few,TRBJ2-3,CASRYSGSADTQYF,TGCGCCAGCAGATATAGCGGGAGCGCAGATACGCAGTATTTT
TRBV19,NA,NA,TRBJ1-5,CASTRGAQPQHF,TGTGCCAGTACACGGGGAGCTCAGCCCCAGCATTTT
TRBV30,TRBD1,NA,TRBJ1-5,CAWSGDRGQPQHF,TGTGCCTGGAGCGGGGACAGGGGACAGCCCCAGCATTTT
TRBV10-2,TRBD1,once,TRBJ2-2,CASTRQGGGTGELFF,TGCGCCAGCACCCGACAGGGGGGGGGCACCGGGGAGCTGTTTTTT
TRBV10-3,NA,NA,TRBJ2-3,CAISQGKTDTDTQYF,TGTGCCATCAGCCAGGGGAAAACGGACACAGATACGCAGTATTTT
TRBV4-2,NA,NA,TRBJ2-5,CASSQDAGETQYF,TGTGCCAGCAGCCAAGATGCGGGGGAGACCCAGTACTTC
TRBV2,NA,NA,TRBJ2-3,CASSPDRGTQYF,TGTGCCAGCAGTCCGGACAGAGGGACGCAGTATTTT
TRBV11-2,TRBD1,NA,TRBJ1-1,CASSQTGLNTEAFF,TGTGCCAGCAGCCAGACAGGGTTGAACACTGAAGCTTTCTTT
TRBV9,NA,NA,TRBJ1-6,CASSASRGNSPLHF,TGTGCCAGCAGCGCATCCAGGGGAAATTCACCCCTCCACTTT
TRBV12-3/TRBV12-4,NA,few,TRBJ1-2,CASSFRQGYTF,TGTGCCAGCAGTTTCAGGCAGGGCTACACCTTC
TRBV6-6,TRBD2,NA,TRBJ2-3,CASISRGGEVTDTQYF,TGTGCCAGCATTTCCCGCGGGGGGGAGGTAACAGATACGCAGTATTTT
TRBV3-1/TRBV3-2,NA,NA,TRBJ2-7,CASSQVSPGEQYF,TGTGCCAGCAGCCAAGTGTCGCCGGGCGAGCAGTACTTC
TRBV5-4,TRBD1,NA,TRBJ2-7,CASSRVGTDYEQYF,TGTGCCAGCAGCCGGGTAGGGACAGACTACGAGCAGTACTTC
TRBV9,TRBD1,NA,TRBJ2-5,CASSVRGTGAIKETQYF,TGTGCCAGCAGCGTGAGGGGGACAGGGGCTATTAAAGAGACCCAGTACTTC
TRBV4-3,NA,few,TRBJ2-3,CASSPRAVGAGPPDTQYF,TGCGCCAGCAGCCCCCGGGCGGTCGGAGCGGGCCCGCCAGATACGCAGTATTTT
TRBV7-7,TRBD2,NA,TRBJ2-5,CASSEWTMSGTEETQYF,TGTGCCAGCAGCGAATGGACCATGAGCGGGACGGAAGAGACCCAGTACTTC
TRBV3-1/TRBV3-2,TRBD1,NA,TRBJ1-5,CASSLGQGPSPQHF,TGTGCCAGCAGCCTAGGACAGGGCCCATCGCCCCAGCATTTT
TRBV5-1,NA,NA,TRBJ2-3,CASSQRGTDTQYF,TGCGCCAGCAGCCAACGGGGCACAGATACGCAGTATTTT
TRBV7-8,NA,NA,TRBJ1-1,CASSLGFTLNTEAFF,TGTGCCAGCAGCTTAGGATTTACATTGAACACTGAAGCTTTCTTT
TRBV9,NA,NA,TRBJ1-2,CASSPSFTDIFYGYTF,TGTGCCAGCAGCCCGAGCTTTACGGACATCTTCTATGGCTACACCTTC
TRBV11-1,NA,NA,TRBJ2-7,CASSLAPTRIYEQYF,TGTGCCAGCAGCTTAGCGCCGACTAGAATTTACGAGCAGTACTTC
TRBV9,NA,NA,TRBJ1-4,CASSADTVSEKLFF,TGTGCCAGCAGCGCCGACACGGTTTCTGAAAAACTGTTTTTT
TRBV11-2,NA,NA,TRBJ2-5,CASRKTGAETQYF,TGTGCCAGCAGGAAAACAGGAGCGGAGACCCAGTACTTC
TRBV7-9,TRBD2,NA,TRBJ2-1,CASSPRVLAGGRGYNEQFF,TGTGCCAGCAGCCCCCGGGTATTAGCGGGGGGGAGGGGCTACAATGAGCAGTTCTTC
TRBV2,NA,NA,TRBJ2-5,CASSLQETQYF,TGTGCCAGCAGCCTCCAAGAGACCCAGTACTTC
TRBV4-3,NA,NA,TRBJ1-5,CASSQDRGINQPQHF,TGCGCCAGCAGCCAAGATCGCGGGATCAATCAGCCCCAGCATTTT
TRBV5-1,TRBD1,NA,TRBJ1-3,CASSRGDSSSGNTIYF,TGCGCCAGCAGCAGAGGGGACAGTAGCTCTGGAAACACCATATATTTT
TRBV6-6,TRBD2,NA,TRBJ2-1,CASSYSSGRIDEQFF,TGTGCCAGCAGTTACTCTAGCGGGCGAATTGATGAGCAGTTCTTC
TRBV2,NA,NA,TRBJ2-7,CASSKTDKHHEQYF,TGTGCCAGCAGTAAGACGGACAAGCACCACGAGCAGTACTTC
TRBV7-9,NA,NA,TRBJ1-4,CASSLYGNEKLFF,TGTGCCAGCAGCTTATACGGTAATGAAAAACTGTTTTTT
TRBV28,NA,NA,TRBJ2-2,CASNRDTGELFF,TGTGCCAGCAACAGGGACACCGGGGAGCTGTTTTTT
TRBV19,NA,NA,TRBJ2-2,CASSSTRRGTGELFF,TGTGCCAGTAGTTCGACTCGGCGGGGCACCGGGGAGCTGTTTTTT
TRBV14,TRBD1,NA,TRBJ1-1,CASSQGLGTGPGGTEAFF,TGTGCCAGCAGCCAAGGATTAGGGACAGGCCCCGGGGGCACTGAAGCTTTCTTT
TRBV5-4,TRBD2,NA,TRBJ2-1,CASSRGPPGGNEQFF,TGTGCCAGCAGCCGGGGACCGCCGGGAGGGAATGAGCAGTTCTTC
TRBV4-1,TRBD1,NA,TRBJ2-2,CASSRGQGGTGELFF,TGCGCCAGCAGCCGAGGACAGGGGGGCACCGGGGAGCTGTTTTTT
TRBV19,NA,NA,TRBJ2-2,CASSGQGRANTGELFF,TGTGCCAGTAGTGGTCAGGGGAGAGCGAACACCGGGGAGCTGTTTTTT
TRBV6-1,TRBD2,NA,TRBJ2-1,CASSDRGLAGGSSYNEQFF,TGTGCCAGCAGTGACAGGGGACTAGCGGGGGGTAGCTCCTACAATGAGCAGTTCTTC
TRBV5-1,TRBD2,NA,TRBJ2-7,CASSLFSGRAPYEQYF,TGCGCCAGCAGCTTGTTTAGCGGGAGGGCCCCCTACGAGCAGTACTTC
TRBV5-1,TRBD1,NA,TRBJ1-6,CASSIGTVGNSPLHF,TGCGCCAGCAGCATCGGGACAGTGGGTAATTCACCCCTCCACTTT